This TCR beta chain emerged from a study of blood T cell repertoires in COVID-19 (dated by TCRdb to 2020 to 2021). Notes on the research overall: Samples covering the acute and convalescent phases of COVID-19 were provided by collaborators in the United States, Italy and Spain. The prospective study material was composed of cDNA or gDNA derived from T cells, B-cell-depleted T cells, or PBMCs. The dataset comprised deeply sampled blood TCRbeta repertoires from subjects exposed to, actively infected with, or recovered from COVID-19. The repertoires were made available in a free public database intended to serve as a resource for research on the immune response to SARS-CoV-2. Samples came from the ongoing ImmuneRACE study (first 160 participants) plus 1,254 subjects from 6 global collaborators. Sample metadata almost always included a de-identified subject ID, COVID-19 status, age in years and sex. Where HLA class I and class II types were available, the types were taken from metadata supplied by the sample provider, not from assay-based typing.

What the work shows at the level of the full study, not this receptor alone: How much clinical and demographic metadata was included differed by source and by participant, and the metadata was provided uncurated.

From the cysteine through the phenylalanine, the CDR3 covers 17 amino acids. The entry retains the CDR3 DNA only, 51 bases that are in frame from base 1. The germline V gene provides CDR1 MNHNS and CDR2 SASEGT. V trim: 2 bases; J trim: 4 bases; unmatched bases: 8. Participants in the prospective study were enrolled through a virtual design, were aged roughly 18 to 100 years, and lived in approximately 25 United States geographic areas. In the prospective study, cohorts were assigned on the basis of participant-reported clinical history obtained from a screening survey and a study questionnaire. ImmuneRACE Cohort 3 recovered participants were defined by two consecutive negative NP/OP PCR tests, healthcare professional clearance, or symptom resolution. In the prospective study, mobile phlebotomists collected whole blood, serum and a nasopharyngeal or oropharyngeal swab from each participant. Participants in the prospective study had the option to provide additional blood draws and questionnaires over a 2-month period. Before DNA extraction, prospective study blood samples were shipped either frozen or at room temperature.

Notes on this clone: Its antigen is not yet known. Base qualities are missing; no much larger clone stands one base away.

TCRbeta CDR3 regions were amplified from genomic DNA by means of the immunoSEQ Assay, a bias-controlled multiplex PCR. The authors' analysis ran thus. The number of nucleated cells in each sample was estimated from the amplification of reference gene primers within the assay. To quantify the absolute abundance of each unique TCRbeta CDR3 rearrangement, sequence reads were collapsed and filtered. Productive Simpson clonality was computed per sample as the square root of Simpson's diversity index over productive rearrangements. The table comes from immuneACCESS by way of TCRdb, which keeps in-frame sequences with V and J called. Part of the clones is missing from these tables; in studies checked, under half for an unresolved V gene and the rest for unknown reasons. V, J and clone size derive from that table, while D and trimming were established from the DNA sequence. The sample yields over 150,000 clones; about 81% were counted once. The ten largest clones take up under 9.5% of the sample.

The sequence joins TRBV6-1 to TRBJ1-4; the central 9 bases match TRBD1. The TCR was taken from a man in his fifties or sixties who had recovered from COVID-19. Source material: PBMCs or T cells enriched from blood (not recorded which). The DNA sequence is TGTGCCAGCAGTGAACCGGGGACAGGGAGGGGTAATGAAAAACTGTTTTTT. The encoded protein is CASSEPGTGRGNEKLFF.